The rows below give T cell receptor beta chains drawn from one sample of a study of cytomegalovirus exposure and HLA in healthy donors. The data were produced by immunoSEQ multiplex PCR, yet TCRdb's version contains in-frame clones alone and is incomplete. The table includes 190,000 or so clones, 82% detected once. The sequencing sample was made of PBMCs. All receptors come from a woman in her fifties or sixties in good health and CMV-seropositive. Each CDR3 is given with its conserved first and last residue. Each record gives: clone size, D gene, J gene, V gene, CDR3 DNA, CDR3 protein. A D gene is named only where the DNA matches it firmly. Clone size, where shown, is once, few, many, or a class for clones that have expanded.

clone_size: -; d_call: -; j_call: TRBJ2-5; v_call: TRBV29-1; cdr3_nt: TGCAGCGGATCGACTAGGGGTGGGGAGACCCAGTACTTC; cdr3_aa: CSGSTRGGETQYF
clone_size: -; d_call: TRBD1; j_call: TRBJ1-4; v_call: TRBV12-5; cdr3_nt: TGTGCTAGTGGTCCACCGTCCCGGGACAGGGAGGGGGATGAAAAACTGTTTTTT; cdr3_aa: CASGPPSRDREGDEKLFF
clone_size: -; d_call: TRBD2; j_call: TRBJ2-1; v_call: TRBV7-3; cdr3_nt: TGTGCCAGCAGCTTAGCGGGAGGAACCTACAATGAGCAGTTCTTC; cdr3_aa: CASSLAGGTYNEQFF
clone_size: -; d_call: -; j_call: TRBJ2-7; v_call: TRBV20-1; cdr3_nt: TGCAGTGCTGCCGCCTCGGGGGAGCAGTACTTC; cdr3_aa: CSAAASGEQYF
clone_size: once; d_call: TRBD2; j_call: TRBJ2-2; v_call: TRBV11-3; cdr3_nt: TGTGCCAGCAGCTTACGGGCGGGAGGGCCGAACACCGGGGAGCTGTTTTTT; cdr3_aa: CASSLRAGGPNTGELFF
clone_size: -; d_call: TRBD1; j_call: TRBJ1-1; v_call: TRBV6-5; cdr3_nt: TGTGCCAGCAGGGACAGGGGGCTGGGGGCTGAAGCTTTCTTT; cdr3_aa: CASRDRGLGAEAFF
clone_size: -; d_call: TRBD1; j_call: TRBJ1-4; v_call: TRBV11-2; cdr3_nt: TGTGCCAGCAGACTAGGACAGGGCGCAACTAATGAAAAACTGTTTTTT; cdr3_aa: CASRLGQGATNEKLFF
clone_size: -; d_call: TRBD1; j_call: TRBJ2-2; v_call: TRBV29-1; cdr3_nt: TGCAGCGTTGAATTGGCCAGGACAGGGGCCCCCGGGGAGCTGTTTTTT; cdr3_aa: CSVELARTGAPGELFF
clone_size: -; d_call: -; j_call: TRBJ1-4; v_call: TRBV18; cdr3_nt: TGTGCCAGCTCACCAGCAAATAGCGCTGAAAAACTGTTTTTT; cdr3_aa: CASSPANSAEKLFF
clone_size: -; d_call: TRBD2; j_call: TRBJ2-7; v_call: TRBV30; cdr3_nt: TGTGCCTGGAGTCGGGTGGCTAGCGGGAGAAGCGAGCAGTACTTC; cdr3_aa: CAWSRVASGRSEQYF
clone_size: few; d_call: -; j_call: TRBJ2-1; v_call: TRBV12-1; cdr3_nt: TGTGCCAGCAGCGGGGGGGTGGTTAGCGACTACAATGAGCAGTTCTTC; cdr3_aa: CASSGGVVSDYNEQFF
clone_size: -; d_call: TRBD2; j_call: TRBJ2-7; v_call: TRBV6-5; cdr3_nt: TGTGCCAGCAGTTACGGGACGACTAGCTGGTACGAGCAGTACTTC; cdr3_aa: CASSYGTTSWYEQYF
clone_size: -; d_call: TRBD1; j_call: TRBJ1-1; v_call: TRBV19; cdr3_nt: TGTGCCAGTAGTATGCAGGGGGGCGGCACTGAAGCTTTCTTT; cdr3_aa: CASSMQGGGTEAFF
clone_size: -; d_call: TRBD1; j_call: TRBJ2-7; v_call: TRBV7-8; cdr3_nt: TGTGCCAGCAGCTTAGCGCCCGGACAGGCCTACGAGCAGTACTTC; cdr3_aa: CASSLAPGQAYEQYF
clone_size: once; d_call: TRBD2; j_call: TRBJ2-5; v_call: TRBV5-1; cdr3_nt: TGCGCCAGCAGCCGTCTCACTAGCGGCCAAGAGACCCAGTACTTC; cdr3_aa: CASSRLTSGQETQYF
clone_size: -; d_call: -; j_call: TRBJ2-1; v_call: TRBV7-6; cdr3_nt: TGTGCCAGCAGCTTAGATCGGGGTTGGAATGAGCAGTTCTTC; cdr3_aa: CASSLDRGWNEQFF
clone_size: few; d_call: TRBD2; j_call: TRBJ2-7; v_call: TRBV7-9; cdr3_nt: TGTGCCAGCAGCTTAGCGTCTAGCGGGACCGACGAGCAGTACTTC; cdr3_aa: CASSLASSGTDEQYF
clone_size: -; d_call: -; j_call: TRBJ2-7; v_call: TRBV7-8; cdr3_nt: TGTGCCAGCAGCTTAGGGGCCAGCACCTACGAGCAGTACTTC; cdr3_aa: CASSLGASTYEQYF
clone_size: -; d_call: -; j_call: TRBJ2-3; v_call: TRBV7-2; cdr3_nt: TGTGCCAGCAGCTTAGCGCAGGGGCTACAAAACACAGATACGCAGTATTTT; cdr3_aa: CASSLAQGLQNTDTQYF
clone_size: -; d_call: -; j_call: TRBJ2-2; v_call: TRBV11-2; cdr3_nt: TGTGCCAGCAGCTTAGAGTCCCAGGGGACCGGGGAGCTGTTTTTT; cdr3_aa: CASSLESQGTGELFF
clone_size: few; d_call: TRBD2; j_call: TRBJ2-3; v_call: TRBV9; cdr3_nt: TGTGCCAGCAGCGCAAGCGGCGGGGGGGCCAATACGCAGTATTTT; cdr3_aa: CASSASGGGANTQYF
clone_size: once; d_call: TRBD2; j_call: TRBJ2-7; v_call: TRBV18; cdr3_nt: TGTGCCAGCTCACCACCCATAGCGGGGGGGCCGGGGGAGCAGTACTTC; cdr3_aa: CASSPPIAGGPGEQYF
clone_size: once; d_call: TRBD1; j_call: TRBJ1-6; v_call: TRBV15; cdr3_nt: TGTGCCACCAGCAGAGATTCCATGGGACAGGCAAATTCACCCCTCCACTTT; cdr3_aa: CATSRDSMGQANSPLHF
clone_size: -; d_call: -; j_call: TRBJ2-5; v_call: TRBV20-1; cdr3_nt: TGTTCCGCGACAGAGTTAGAGACCCAGTACTTC; cdr3_aa: CSATELETQYF
clone_size: -; d_call: -; j_call: TRBJ2-7; v_call: TRBV6-5; cdr3_nt: TGTGCCAGCAGTTACTCGTCCAGTTACGAGCAGTACTTC; cdr3_aa: CASSYSSSYEQYF
clone_size: few; d_call: TRBD2; j_call: TRBJ2-1; v_call: TRBV6-1; cdr3_nt: TGTGCCAGCAGTCTACTGGGACTAGCCAATGAGCAGTTCTTC; cdr3_aa: CASSLLGLANEQFF
clone_size: -; d_call: TRBD2; j_call: TRBJ2-5; v_call: TRBV7-6; cdr3_nt: TGTGCCAGCAGCTCCCATAGCGGGGTGCTAGGAGAGACCCAGTACTTC; cdr3_aa: CASSSHSGVLGETQYF
clone_size: -; d_call: -; j_call: TRBJ1-1; v_call: TRBV5-1; cdr3_nt: TGCGCCAGCAGCTCTCAGGGTGACACTGAAGCTTTCTTT; cdr3_aa: CASSSQGDTEAFF
clone_size: -; d_call: TRBD1; j_call: TRBJ1-2; v_call: TRBV6-1; cdr3_nt: TGTGCCAGCAGTGTCCGACAGGGGCCTTCTCAGGGCTACACCTTC; cdr3_aa: CASSVRQGPSQGYTF
clone_size: -; d_call: TRBD1; j_call: TRBJ2-1; v_call: TRBV5-8; cdr3_nt: TGTGCCAGCAGCCTCCCGGGACAGGGGCGAGAAGGGCAGTTCTTC; cdr3_aa: CASSLPGQGREGQFF
clone_size: -; d_call: -; j_call: TRBJ2-1; v_call: TRBV2; cdr3_nt: TGTGCCAGCAGTCGGCTAGTGAATGAAAATGAGCAGTTCTTC; cdr3_aa: CASSRLVNENEQFF
clone_size: -; d_call: TRBD1; j_call: TRBJ1-2; v_call: TRBV28; cdr3_nt: TGTGCCAGCAGTTTATCCAGGGGGTATGGCTACACCTTC; cdr3_aa: CASSLSRGYGYTF
clone_size: -; d_call: -; j_call: TRBJ2-2; v_call: TRBV15; cdr3_nt: TGTGCCACCAGCAGAGATATCGGTGCAAGCGGGGAGCTGTTTTTT; cdr3_aa: CATSRDIGASGELFF
clone_size: -; d_call: -; j_call: TRBJ2-3; v_call: TRBV6-5; cdr3_nt: TGTGCCAGCAGATCATACAGGGAGGGGACAGATACGCAGTATTTT; cdr3_aa: CASRSYREGTDTQYF
clone_size: -; d_call: -; j_call: TRBJ2-2; v_call: TRBV5-1; cdr3_nt: TGCGCCAGCAGCCCCGGACAGAACACCGGGGAGCTGTTTTTT; cdr3_aa: CASSPGQNTGELFF
clone_size: once; d_call: TRBD1; j_call: TRBJ2-3; v_call: TRBV10-1; cdr3_nt: TGCGCCAGCAGTGAGTCTCAGCAGGGGGGCACAGATACGCAGTATTTT; cdr3_aa: CASSESQQGGTDTQYF
clone_size: few; d_call: TRBD1; j_call: TRBJ2-7; v_call: TRBV10-3; cdr3_nt: TGTGCCATCAGTGAGTCGAAGGGGGACAGGGGAGGCTACGAGCAGTACTTC; cdr3_aa: CAISESKGDRGGYEQYF
clone_size: -; d_call: -; j_call: TRBJ1-1; v_call: TRBV5-1; cdr3_nt: TGCGCCAGCAGCTTAGGCGGGCGGAACCTGGACACTGAAGCTTTCTTT; cdr3_aa: CASSLGGRNLDTEAFF